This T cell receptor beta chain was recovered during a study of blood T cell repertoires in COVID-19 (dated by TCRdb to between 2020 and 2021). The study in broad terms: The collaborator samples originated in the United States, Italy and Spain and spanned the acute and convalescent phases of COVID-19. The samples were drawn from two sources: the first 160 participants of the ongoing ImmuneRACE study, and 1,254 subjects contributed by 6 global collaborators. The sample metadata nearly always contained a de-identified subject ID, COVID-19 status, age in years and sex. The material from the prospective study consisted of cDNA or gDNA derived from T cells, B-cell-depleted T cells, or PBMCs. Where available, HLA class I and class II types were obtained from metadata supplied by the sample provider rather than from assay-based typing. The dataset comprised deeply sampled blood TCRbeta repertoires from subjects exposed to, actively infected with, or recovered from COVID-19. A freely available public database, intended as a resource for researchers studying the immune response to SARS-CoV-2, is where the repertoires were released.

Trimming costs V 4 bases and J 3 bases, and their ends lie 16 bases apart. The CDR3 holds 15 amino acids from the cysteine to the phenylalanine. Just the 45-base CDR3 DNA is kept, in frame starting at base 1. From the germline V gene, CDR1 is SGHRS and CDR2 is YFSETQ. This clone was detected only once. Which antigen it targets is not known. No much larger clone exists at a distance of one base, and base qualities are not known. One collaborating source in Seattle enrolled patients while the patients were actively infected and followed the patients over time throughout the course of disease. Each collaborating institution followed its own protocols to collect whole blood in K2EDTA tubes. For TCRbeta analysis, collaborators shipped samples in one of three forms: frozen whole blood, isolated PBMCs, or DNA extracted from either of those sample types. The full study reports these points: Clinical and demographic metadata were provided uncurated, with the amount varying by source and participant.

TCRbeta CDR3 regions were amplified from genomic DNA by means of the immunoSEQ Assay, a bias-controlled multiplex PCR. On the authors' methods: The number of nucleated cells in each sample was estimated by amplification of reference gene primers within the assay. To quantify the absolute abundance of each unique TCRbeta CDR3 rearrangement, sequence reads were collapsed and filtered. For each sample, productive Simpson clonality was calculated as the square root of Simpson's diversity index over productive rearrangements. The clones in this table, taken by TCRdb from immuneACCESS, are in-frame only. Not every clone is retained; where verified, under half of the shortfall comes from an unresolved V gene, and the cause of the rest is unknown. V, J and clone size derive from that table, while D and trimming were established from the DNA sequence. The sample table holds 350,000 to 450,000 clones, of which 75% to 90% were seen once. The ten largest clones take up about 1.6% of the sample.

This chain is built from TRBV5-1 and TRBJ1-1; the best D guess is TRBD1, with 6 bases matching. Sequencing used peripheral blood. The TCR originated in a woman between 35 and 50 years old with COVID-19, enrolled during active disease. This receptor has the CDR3 CASSRPTGWDTEAFF. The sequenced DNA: TGCGCCAGCAGCCGCCCGACAGGCTGGGACACTGAAGCTTTCTTT.